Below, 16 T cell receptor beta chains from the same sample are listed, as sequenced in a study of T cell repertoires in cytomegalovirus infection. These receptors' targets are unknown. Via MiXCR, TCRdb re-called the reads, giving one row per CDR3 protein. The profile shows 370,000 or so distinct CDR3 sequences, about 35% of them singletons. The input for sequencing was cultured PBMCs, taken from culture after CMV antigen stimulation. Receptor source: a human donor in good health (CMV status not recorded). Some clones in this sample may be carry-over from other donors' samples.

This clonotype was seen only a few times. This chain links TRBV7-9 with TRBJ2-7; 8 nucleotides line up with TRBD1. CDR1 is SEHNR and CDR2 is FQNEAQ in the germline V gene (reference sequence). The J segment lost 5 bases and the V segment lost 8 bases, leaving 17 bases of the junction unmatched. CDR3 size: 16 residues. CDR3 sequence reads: CASSANRGVSENEQYV. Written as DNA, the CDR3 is TGTGCCAGCTCCGCTAACAGGGGGGTATCGGAAAACGAGCAGTACGTC.

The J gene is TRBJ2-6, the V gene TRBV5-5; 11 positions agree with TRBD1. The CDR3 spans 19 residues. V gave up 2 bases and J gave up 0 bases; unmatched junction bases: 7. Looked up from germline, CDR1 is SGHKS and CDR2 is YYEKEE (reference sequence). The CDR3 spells CASSLQGQGASSGANVLTF. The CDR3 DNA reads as TGTGCCAGCAGCTTACAAGGACAGGGGGCTTCCTCTGGGGCCAACGTCCTGACTTTC.

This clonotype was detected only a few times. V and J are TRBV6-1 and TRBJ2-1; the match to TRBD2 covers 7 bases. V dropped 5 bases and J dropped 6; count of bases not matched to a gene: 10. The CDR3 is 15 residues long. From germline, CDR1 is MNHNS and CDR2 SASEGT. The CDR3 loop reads CASSFRGGPSNEQFF. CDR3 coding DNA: TGTGCCAGCAGTTTTAGGGGAGGGCCCTCCAATGAGCAGTTCTTC.

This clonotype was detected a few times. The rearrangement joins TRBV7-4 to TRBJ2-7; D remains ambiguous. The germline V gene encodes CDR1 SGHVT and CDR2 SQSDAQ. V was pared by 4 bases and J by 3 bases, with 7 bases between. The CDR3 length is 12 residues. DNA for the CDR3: TGTGCCAGCAGCTCACAAGTCTACGAGCAGTACTTC. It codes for CASSSQVYEQYF.

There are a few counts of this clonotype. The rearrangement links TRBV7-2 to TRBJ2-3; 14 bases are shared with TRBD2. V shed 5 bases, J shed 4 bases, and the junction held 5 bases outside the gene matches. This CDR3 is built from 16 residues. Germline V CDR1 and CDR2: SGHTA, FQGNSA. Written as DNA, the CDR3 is TGTGCCAGCAGCCCGGGACTAGCGGGAGCGGCAGATACGCAGTATTTT. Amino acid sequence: CASSPGLAGAADTQYF.

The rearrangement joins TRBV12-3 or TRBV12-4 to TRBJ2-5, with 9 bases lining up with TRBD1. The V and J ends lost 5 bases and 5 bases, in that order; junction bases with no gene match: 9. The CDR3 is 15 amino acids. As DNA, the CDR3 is TGTGCCAGCAGTAACCGAGGACAGGGGTGGGAGACCCAGTACTTC. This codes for CASSNRGQGWETQYF.

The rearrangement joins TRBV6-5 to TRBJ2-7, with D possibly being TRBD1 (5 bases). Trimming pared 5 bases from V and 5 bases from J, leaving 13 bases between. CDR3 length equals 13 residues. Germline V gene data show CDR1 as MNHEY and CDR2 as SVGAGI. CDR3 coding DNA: TGTGCCAGCAGTCTCCAGGGCGGTGACGAGCAGTACGTC. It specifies CASSLQGGDEQYV.

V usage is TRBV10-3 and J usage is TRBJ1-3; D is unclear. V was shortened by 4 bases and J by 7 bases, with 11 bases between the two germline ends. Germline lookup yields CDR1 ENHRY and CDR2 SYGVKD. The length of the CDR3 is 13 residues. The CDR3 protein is CAISGEGWNTIYF. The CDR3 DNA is TGTGCCATCAGTGGAGAGGGCTGGAACACCATATATTTT.

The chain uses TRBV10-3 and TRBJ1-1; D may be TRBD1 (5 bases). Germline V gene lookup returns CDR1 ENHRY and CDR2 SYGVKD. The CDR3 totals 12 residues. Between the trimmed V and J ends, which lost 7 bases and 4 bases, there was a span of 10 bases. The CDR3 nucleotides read TGTGCCATCAAGGCGGGGGGCACTGAAGCTTTCTTT. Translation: CAIKAGGTEAFF.

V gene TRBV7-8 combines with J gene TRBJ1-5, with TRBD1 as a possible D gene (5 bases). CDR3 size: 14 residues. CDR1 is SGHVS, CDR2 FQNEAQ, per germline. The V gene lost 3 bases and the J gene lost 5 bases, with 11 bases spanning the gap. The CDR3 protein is CASSFRDSHQPQHF. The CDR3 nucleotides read TGTGCCAGCAGCTTCCGGGACTCACATCAGCCCCAGCATTTT.

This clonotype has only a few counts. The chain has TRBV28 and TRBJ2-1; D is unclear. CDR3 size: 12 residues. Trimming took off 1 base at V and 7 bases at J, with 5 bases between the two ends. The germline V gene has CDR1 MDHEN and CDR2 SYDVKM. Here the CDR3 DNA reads TGTGCCAGCAGTTTATTGCAGAATGAGCAGTTCTTC. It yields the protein CASSLLQNEQFF.

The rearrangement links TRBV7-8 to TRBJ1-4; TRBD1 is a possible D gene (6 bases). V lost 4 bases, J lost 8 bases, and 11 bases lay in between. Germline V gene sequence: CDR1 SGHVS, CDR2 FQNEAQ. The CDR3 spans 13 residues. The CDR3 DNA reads TGTGCCAGCAGCTCCGGGACAACCGAAAAACTGTTTTTT. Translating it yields CASSSGTTEKLFF.

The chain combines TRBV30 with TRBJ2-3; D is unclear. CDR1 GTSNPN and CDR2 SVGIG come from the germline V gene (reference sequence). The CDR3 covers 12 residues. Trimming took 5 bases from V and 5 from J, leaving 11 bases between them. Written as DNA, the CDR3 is TGTGCCTGGCTCGGCGACGGAGATACGCAGTATTTT. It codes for CAWLGDGDTQYF.

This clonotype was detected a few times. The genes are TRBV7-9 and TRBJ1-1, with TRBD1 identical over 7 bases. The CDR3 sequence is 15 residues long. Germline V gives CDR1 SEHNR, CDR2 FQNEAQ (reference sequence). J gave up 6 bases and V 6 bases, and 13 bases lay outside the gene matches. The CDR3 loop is CASSRGLGYGAEAFF. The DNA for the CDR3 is TGTGCCAGCAGTAGGGGGCTGGGATATGGCGCTGAAGCTTTCTTT.

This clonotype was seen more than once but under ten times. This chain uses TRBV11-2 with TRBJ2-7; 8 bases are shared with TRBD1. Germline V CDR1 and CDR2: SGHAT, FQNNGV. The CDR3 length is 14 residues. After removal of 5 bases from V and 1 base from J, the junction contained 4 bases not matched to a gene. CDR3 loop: CASSRDRGSYEQYV. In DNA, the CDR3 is TGTGCCAGCAGCCGCGACAGGGGATCCTACGAGCAGTACGTC.

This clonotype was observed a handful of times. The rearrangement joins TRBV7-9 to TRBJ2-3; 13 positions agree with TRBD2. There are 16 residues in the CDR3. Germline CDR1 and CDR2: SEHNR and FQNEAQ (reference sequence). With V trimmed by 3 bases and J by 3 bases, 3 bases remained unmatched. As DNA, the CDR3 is TGTGCCAGCAGCTTCGGACTAGCGGGAGCGACAGATACGCAGTATTTT. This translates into CASSFGLAGATDTQYF.